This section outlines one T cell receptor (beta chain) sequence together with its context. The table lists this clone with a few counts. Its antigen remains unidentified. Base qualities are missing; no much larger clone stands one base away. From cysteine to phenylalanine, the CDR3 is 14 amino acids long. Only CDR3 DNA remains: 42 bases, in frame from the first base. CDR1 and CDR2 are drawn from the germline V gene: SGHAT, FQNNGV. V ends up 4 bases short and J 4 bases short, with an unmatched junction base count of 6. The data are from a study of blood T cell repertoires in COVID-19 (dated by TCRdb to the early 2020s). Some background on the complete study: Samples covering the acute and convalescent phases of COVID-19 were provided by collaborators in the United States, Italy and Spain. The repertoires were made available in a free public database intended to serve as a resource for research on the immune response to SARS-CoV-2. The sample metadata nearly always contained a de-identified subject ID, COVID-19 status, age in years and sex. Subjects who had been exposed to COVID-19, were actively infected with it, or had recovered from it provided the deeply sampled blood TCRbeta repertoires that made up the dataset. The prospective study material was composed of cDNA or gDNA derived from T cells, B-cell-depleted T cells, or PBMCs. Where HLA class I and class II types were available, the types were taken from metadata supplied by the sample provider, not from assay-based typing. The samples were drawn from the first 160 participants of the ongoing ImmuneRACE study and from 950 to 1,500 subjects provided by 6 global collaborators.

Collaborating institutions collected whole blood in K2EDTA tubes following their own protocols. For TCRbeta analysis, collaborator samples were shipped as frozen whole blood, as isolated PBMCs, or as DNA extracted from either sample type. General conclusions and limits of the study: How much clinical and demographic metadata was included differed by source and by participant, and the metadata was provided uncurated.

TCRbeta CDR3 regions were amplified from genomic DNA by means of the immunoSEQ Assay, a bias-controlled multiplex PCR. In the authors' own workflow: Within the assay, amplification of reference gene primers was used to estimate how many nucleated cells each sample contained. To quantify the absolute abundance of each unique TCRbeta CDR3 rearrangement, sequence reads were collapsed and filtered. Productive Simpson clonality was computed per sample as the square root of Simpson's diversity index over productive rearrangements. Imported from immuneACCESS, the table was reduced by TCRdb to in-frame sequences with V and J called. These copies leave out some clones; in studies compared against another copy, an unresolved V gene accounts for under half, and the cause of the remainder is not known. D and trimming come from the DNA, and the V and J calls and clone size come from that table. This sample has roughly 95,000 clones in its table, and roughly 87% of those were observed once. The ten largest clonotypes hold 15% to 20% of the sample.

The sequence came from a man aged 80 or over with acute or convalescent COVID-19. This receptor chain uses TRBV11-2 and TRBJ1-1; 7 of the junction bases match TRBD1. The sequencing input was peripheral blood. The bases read TGTGCCAGCAGCTCGACGACAGGGAGCACTGAAGCTTTCTTT. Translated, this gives CASSSTTGSTEAFF.